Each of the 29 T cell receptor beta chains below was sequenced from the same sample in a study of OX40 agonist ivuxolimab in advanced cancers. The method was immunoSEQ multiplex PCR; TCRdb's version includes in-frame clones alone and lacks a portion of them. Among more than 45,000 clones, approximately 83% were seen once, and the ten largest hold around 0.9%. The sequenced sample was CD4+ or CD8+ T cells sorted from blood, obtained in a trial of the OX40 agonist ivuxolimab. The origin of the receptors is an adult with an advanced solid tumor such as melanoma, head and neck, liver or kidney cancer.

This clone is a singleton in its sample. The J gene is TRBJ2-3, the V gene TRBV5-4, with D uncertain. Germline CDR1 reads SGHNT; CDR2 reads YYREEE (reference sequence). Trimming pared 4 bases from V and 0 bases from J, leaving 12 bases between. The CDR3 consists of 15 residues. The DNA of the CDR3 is TGTGCCAGCAGCCCCCGGACCGCTAGCACAGATACGCAGTATTTT. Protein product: CASSPRTASTDTQYF. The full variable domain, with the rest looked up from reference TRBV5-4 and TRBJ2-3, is ETGVTQSPTHLIKTRGQQVTLRCSSQSGHNTVSWYQQALGQGPQFIFQYYREEENGRGNFPPRFSGLQFPNYSSELNVNALELDDSALYLCASSPRTASTDTQYFGPGTRLTVL.

CDR3 DNA sequence: TGCGCCAGCAGCCCAGGGGATAATTTTGAAGCTTTCTTT. Encoded protein: CASSPGDNFEAFF. V is TRBV4-1 and J is TRBJ1-1; tentatively, D is TRBD1 (6 bases). The CDR3 consists of 13 residues. Germline CDR1 MGHRA, CDR2 YSYEKL. Between the trimmed V and J ends, which lost 4 bases and 7 bases, there was a span of 13 bases.

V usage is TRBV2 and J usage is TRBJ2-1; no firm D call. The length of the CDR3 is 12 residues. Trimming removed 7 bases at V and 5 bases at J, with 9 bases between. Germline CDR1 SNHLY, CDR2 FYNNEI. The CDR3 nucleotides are TGTGCCAGCAATGTAGTTGACAATGAGCAGTTCTTC. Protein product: CASNVVDNEQFF.

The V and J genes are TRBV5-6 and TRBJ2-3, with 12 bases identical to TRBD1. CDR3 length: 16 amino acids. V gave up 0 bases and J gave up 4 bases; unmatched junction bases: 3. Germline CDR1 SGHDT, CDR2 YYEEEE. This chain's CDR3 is CASSLAGQGAADTQYF. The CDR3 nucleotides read TGTGCCAGCAGCTTGGCGGGACAGGGGGCCGCAGATACGCAGTATTTT.

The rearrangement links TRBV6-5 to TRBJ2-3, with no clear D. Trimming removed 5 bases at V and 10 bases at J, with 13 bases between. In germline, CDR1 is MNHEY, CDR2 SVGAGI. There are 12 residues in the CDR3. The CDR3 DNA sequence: TGTGCCAGCAGTGAGAGTGCATCCCCGCAGTATTTT. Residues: CASSESASPQYF.

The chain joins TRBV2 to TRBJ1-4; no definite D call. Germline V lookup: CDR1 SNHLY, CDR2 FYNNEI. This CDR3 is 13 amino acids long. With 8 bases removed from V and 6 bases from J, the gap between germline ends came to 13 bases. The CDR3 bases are TGTGCCAGCTCAGAGGGCCGTGATGAAAAACTGTTTTTT. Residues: CASSEGRDEKLFF.

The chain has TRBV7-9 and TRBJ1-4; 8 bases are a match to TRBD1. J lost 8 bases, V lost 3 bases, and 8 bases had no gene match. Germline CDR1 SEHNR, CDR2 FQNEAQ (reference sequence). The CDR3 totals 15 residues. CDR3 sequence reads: CASSFLQGAGEKLFF. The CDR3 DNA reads TGTGCCAGCAGCTTTCTCCAGGGGGCTGGAGAAAAACTGTTTTTT.

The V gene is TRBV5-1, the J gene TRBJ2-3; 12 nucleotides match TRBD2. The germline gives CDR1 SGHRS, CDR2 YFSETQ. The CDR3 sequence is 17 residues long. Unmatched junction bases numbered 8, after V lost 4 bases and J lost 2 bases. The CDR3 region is CASSLHGLAGITDTQYF. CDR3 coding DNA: TGCGCCAGCAGCCTACACGGACTAGCGGGAATCACAGATACGCAGTATTTT.

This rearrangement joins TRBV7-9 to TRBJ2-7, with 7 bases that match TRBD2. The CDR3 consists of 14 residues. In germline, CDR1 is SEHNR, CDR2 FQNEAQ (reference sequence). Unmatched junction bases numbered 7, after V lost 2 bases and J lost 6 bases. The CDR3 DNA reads TGTGCCAGCAGCTTACGAGTTAGCGGGTTCGAGCAGTACTTC. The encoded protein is CASSLRVSGFEQYF.

CDR3 residues: CASSLSLAGGPRETQYF. Written as DNA, the CDR3 is TGTGCCAGCAGCTTGTCACTAGCGGGAGGGCCTAGAGAGACCCAGTACTTC. The V call is TRBV5-6, the J call TRBJ2-5, with TRBD2 matching over 13 bases. The CDR3 is 17 amino acids. Germline V CDR1 and CDR2: SGHDT, YYEEEE. After removal of 1 base from V and 4 bases from J, the junction contained 7 bases not matched to a gene.

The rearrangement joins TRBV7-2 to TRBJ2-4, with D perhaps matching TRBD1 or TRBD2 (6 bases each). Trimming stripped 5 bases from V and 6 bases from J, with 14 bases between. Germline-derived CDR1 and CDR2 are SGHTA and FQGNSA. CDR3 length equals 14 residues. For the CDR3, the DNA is TGTGCCAGCAGCCCCCGGGGGCAGCGAAACATTCAGTACTTC. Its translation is CASSPRGQRNIQYF.

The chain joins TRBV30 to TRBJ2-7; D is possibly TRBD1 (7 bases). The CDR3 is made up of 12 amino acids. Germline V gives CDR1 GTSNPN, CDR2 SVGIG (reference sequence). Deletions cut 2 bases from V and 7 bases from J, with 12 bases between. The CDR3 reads CAWSPTGREQYF. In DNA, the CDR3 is TGTGCCTGGAGTCCGACAGGGAGGGAGCAGTACTTC.

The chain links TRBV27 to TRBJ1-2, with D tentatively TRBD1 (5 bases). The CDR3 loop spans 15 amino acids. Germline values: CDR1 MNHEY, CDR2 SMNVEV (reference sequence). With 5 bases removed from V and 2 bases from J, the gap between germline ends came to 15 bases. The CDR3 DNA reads TGTGCCAGCAGTGTACAGGCCGCCCAAAACTATGGCTACACCTTC. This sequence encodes CASSVQAAQNYGYTF.

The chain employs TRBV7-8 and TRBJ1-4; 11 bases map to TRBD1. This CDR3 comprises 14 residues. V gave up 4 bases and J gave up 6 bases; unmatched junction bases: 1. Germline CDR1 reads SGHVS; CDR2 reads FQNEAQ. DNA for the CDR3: TGTGCCAGCAGCTCGGACAGGGGGCATGAAAAACTGTTTTTT. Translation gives CASSSDRGHEKLFF.

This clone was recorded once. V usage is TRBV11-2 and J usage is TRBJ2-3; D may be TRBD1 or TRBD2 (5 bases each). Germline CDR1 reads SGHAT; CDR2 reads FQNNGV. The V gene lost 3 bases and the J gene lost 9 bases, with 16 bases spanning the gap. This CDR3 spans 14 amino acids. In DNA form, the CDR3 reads TGTGCCAGCAGCTTTTCTTCGGTTGAGGGGACGCAGTATTTT. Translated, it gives CASSFSSVEGTQYF.

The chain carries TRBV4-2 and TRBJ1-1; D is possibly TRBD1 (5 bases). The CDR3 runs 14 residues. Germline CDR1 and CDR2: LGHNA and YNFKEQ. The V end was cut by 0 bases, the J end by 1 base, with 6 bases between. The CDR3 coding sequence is TGTGCCAGCAGCCAAGATGGGGGGAACACTGAAGCTTTCTTT. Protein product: CASSQDGGNTEAFF.

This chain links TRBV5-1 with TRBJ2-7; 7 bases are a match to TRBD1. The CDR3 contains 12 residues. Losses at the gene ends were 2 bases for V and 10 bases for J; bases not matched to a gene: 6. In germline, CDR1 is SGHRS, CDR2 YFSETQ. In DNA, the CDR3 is TGCGCCAGCAGCTTACAAGGGGGCGGTCAGTACTTC. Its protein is CASSLQGGGQYF.

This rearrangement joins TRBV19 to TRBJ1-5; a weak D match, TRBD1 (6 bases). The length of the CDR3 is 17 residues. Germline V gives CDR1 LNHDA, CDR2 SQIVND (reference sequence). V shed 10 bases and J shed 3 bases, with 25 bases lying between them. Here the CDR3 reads CATRGSEVGVPNQPQHF. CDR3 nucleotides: TGTGCCACTAGGGGGTCCGAGGTAGGGGTCCCCAATCAGCCCCAGCATTTT.

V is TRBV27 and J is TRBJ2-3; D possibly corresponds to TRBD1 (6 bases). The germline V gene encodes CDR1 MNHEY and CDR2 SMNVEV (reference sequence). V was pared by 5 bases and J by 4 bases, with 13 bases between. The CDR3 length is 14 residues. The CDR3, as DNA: TGTGCCAGCAGTCCGGACAGATTTTCAGATACGCAGTATTTT. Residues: CASSPDRFSDTQYF.

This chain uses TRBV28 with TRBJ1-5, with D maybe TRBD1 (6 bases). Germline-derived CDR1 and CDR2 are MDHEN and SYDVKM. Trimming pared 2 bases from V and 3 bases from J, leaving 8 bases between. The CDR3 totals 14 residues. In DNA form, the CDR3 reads TGTGCCAGCAGTTTACAGGGGCCCAATCAGCCCCAGCATTTT. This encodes CASSLQGPNQPQHF.

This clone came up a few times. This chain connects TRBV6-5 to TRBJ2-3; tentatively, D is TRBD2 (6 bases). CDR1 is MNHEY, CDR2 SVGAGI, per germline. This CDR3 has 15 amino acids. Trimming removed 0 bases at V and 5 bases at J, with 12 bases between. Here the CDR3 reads CASSYSGGYGDTQYF. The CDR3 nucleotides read TGTGCCAGCAGTTACTCAGGAGGGTACGGAGATACGCAGTATTTT.

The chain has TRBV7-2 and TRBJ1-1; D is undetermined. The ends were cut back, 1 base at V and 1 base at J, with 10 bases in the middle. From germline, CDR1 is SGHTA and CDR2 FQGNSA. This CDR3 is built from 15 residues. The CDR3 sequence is CASSLVGVPNTEAFF. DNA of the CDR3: TGTGCCAGCAGCTTAGTTGGGGTGCCGAACACTGAAGCTTTCTTT.

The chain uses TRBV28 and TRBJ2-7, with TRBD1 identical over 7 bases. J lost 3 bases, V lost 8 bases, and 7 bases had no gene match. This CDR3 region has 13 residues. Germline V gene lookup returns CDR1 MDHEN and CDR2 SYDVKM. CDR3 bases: TGTGCCAGCTGCCGGGACAGTTGCTACGAGCAGTACTTC. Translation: CASCRDSCYEQYF.

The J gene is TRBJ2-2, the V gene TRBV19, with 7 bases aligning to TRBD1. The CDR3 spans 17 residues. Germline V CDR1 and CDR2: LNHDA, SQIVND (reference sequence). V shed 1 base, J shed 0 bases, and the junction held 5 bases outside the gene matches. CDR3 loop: CASSIAFGTANTGELFF. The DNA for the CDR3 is TGTGCCAGTAGTATAGCCTTCGGGACAGCGAACACCGGGGAGCTGTTTTTT.

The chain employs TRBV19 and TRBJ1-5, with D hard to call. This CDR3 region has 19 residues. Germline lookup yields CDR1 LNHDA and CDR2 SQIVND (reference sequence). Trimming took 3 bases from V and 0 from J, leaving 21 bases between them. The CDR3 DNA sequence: TGTGCCAGTAGTATCTTGCTTGGTACAGTGATTAATAGCAATCAGCCCCAGCATTTT. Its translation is CASSILLGTVINSNQPQHF.

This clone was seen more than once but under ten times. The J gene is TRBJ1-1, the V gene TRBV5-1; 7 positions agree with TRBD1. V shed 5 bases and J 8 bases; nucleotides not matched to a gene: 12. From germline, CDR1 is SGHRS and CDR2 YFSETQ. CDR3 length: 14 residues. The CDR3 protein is CASRSTGADGEAFF. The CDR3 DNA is TGCGCCAGCAGGTCCACAGGGGCAGATGGGGAAGCTTTCTTT.

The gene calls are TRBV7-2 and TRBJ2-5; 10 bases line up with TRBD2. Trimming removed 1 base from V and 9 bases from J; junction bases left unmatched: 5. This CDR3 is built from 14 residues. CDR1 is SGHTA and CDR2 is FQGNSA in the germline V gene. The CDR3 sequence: CASSLEAAGGPQYF. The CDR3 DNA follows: TGTGCCAGCAGCTTAGAAGCAGCGGGAGGGCCCCAGTACTTC.

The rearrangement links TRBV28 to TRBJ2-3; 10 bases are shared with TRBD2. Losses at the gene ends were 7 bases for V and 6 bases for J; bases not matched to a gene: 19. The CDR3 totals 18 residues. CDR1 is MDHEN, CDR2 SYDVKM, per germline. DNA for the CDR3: TGTGCCAGCACAAATCCCGGACTAGCGGAAGGAGGGTTTGATACGCAGTATTTT. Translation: CASTNPGLAEGGFDTQYF.

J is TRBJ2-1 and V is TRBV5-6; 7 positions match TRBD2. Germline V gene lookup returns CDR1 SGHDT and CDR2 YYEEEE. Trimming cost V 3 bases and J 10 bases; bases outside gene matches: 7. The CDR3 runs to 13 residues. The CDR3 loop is CASSWGEGLEQFF. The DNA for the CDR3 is TGTGCCAGCAGCTGGGGGGAGGGCCTCGAGCAGTTCTTC.